The clone carrying this T cell receptor (beta chain) was recorded a few times. Libraries were prepared by immunoSEQ multiplex PCR; TCRdb keeps only in-frame clonotypes and omits some of them. The sample consists of around 200,000 clones, 85% of them appearing once. The source of the sample is a study of blood T cell repertoires in COVID-19. As for the study in general: The origin of the acute and convalescent COVID-19 samples was the United States, Italy and Spain. T cells, B-cell-depleted T cells, or PBMCs provided the cDNA or gDNA that served as material.

The CDR3 runs to 15 residues. Germline V lookup: CDR1 MNHEY, CDR2 SVGAGI. V dropped 6 bases and J dropped 5; count of bases not matched to a gene: 5. Sequencing used PBMCs or T cells enriched from blood (not recorded which). The source of this sequence is a man aged 35 to 55 who had recovered from COVID-19. The rearrangement joins TRBV6-5 to TRBJ2-2, with 11 bases matching TRBD1. In nucleotides, the CDR3 is TGTGCCAGCAGGTCCGGGACAGGGGGAACCGGGGAGCTGTTTTTT. It specifies CASRSGTGGTGELFF.